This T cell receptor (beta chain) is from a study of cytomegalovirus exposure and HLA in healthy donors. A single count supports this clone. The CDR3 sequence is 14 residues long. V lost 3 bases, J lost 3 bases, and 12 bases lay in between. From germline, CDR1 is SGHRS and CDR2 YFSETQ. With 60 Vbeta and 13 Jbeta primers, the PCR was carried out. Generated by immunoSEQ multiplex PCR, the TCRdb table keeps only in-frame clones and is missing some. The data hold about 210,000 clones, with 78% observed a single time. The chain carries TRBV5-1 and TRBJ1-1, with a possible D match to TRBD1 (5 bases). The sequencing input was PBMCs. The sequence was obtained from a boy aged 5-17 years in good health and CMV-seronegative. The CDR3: CASSWGVGDTEAFF. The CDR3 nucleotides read TGCGCCAGCAGCTGGGGGGTGGGGGACACTGAAGCTTTCTTT. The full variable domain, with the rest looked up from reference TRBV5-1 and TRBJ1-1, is KAGVTQTPRYLIKTRGQQVTLSCSPISGHRSVSWYQQTPGQGLQFLFEYFSETQRNKGNFPGRFSGRQFSNSRSEMNVSTLELGDSALYLCASSWGVGDTEAFFGQGTRLTVV.